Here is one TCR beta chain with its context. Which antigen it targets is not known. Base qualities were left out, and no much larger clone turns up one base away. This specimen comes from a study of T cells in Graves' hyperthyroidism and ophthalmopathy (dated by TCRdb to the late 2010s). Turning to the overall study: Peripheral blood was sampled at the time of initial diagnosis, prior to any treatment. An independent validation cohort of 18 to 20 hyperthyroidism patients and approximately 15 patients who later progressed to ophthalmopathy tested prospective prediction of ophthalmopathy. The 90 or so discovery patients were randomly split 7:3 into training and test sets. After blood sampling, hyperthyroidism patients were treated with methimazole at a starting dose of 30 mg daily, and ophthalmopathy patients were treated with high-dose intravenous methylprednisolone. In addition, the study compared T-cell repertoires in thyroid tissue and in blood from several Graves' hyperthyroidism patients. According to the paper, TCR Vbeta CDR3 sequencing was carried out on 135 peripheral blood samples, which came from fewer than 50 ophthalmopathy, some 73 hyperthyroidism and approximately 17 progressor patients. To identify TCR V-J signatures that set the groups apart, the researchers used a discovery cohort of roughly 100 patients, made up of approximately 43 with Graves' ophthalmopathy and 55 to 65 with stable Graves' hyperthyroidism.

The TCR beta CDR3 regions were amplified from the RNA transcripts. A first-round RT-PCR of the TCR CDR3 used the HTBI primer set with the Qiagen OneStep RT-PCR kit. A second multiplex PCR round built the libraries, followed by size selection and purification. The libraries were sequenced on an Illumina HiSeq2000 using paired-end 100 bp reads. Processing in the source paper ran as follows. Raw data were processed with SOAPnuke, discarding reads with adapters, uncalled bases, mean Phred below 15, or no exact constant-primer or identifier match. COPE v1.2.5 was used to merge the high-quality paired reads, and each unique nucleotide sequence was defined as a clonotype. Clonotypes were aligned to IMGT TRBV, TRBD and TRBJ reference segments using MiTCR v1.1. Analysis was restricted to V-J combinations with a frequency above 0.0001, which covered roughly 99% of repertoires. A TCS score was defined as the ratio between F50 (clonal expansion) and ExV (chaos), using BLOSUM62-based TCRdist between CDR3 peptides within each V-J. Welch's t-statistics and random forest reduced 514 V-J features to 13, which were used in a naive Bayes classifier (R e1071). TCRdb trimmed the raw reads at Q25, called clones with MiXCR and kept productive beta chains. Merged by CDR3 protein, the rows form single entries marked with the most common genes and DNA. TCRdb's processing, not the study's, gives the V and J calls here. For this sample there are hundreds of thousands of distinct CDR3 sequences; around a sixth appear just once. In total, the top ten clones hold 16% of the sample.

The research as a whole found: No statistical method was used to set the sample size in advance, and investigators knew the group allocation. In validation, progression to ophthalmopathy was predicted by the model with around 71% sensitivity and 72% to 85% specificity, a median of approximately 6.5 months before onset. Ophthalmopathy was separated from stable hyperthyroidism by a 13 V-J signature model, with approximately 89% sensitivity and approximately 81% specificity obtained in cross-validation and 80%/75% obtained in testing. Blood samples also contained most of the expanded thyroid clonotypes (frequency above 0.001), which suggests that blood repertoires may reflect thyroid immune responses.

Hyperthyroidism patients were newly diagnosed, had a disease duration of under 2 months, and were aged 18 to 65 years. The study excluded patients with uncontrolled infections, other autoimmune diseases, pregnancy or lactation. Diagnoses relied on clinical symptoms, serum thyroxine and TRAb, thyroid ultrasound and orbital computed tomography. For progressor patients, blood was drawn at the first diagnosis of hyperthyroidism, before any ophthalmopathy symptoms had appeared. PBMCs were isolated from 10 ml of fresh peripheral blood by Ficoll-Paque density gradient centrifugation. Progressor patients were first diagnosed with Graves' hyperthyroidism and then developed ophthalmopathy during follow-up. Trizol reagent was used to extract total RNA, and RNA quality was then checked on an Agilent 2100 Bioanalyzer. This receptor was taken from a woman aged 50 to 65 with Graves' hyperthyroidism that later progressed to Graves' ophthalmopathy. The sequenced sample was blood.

The CDR3 protein is CASSPDQGFGELFF. Here is the DNA: TGCGCCAGCAGCCCGGACCAGGGTTTCGGGGAGCTGTTTTTT. The rearrangement joined TRBV4-1 to TRBJ2-2; the best D guess is TRBD1, with 5 bases matching. The CDR3, cysteine through phenylalanine, is 14 amino acids long. Only the CDR3 region is kept as DNA, spanning 42 bases read in frame from base 1. Taken from the germline V gene, the CDR1 and CDR2 loops are MGHRA and YSYEKL. V loses 4 bases of germline sequence and J loses 7 bases, and the interval between the two ends is 13 bases.